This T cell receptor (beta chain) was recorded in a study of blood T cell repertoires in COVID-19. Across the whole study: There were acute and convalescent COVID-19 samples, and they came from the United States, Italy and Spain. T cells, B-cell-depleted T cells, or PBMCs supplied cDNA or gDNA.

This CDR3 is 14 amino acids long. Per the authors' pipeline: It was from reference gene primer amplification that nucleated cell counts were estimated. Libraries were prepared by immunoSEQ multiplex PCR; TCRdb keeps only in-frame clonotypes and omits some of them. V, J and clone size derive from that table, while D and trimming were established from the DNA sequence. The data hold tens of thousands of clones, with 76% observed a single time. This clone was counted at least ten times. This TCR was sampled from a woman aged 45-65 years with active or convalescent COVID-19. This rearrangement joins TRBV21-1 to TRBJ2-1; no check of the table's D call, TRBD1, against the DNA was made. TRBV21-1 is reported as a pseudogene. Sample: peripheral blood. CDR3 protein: CASSKSGASNEQFF. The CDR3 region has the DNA TGTGCCAGCAGCAAAAGTGGGGCCTCCAATGAGCAGTTCTTC.